Listed below are T cell receptor beta chains from one sample, sequenced in a study of shared clonotypes between healthy human individuals. Only in-frame clones appear in the TCRdb table, and some are missing; sequencing was by immunoSEQ multiplex PCR. The sample holds roughly 2,500,000 clones, 80% to 95% seen once. Sequenced: naive CD4+ T cells from PBMCs. All receptors derive from a man between 18 and 29 years old in good health. Some clones in this sample may be carry-over from other donors' samples. Each CDR3 is given with its conserved first and last residue. The D gene is left open where the match is weak. Size tells how often a clone was seen (once, few, many) or the class of an expanded clone, and some rows leave it out.

j_gene	v_gene	abundance	d_gene	CDR3aa
TRBJ2-1	TRBV5-4	NA	TRBD1	CASSWPGQGQFF
TRBJ1-2	TRBV11-2	NA	NA	CASSWTVNYGYTF
NA	TRBV28	once	NA	CASSLIGQYEQYF
TRBJ2-1	TRBV6-1	NA	TRBD2	CASSAWDGGNNEQFF
TRBJ2-7	TRBV7-3	NA	NA	CASSFGTITYEQYF
TRBJ2-7	TRBV5-1	NA	TRBD2	CASSPLGLAGAYEQYF
TRBJ2-1	TRBV28	NA	NA	CASSSPRQGRGANEQFF
TRBJ2-1	TRBV4-2	NA	TRBD2	CASSQGGRVDEQFF
TRBJ1-5	TRBV6-1	NA	NA	CASSEQGSLNSNQPQHF
TRBJ1-4	TRBV27	NA	TRBD1	CASSFIWTGGAANEKLFF
TRBJ2-3	TRBV7-6	NA	NA	CASSGGAGRDFSTDTQYF
TRBJ2-5	TRBV11-2	NA	TRBD2	CASSLALAGGRETQYF
TRBJ2-7	TRBV18	NA	NA	CASSPVVGHEQYF
TRBJ2-7	TRBV6-5	NA	TRBD1	CASRPPGQSYEQYF
TRBJ1-5	TRBV28	NA	NA	CASSFSGVGNQPQHF
TRBJ2-1	TRBV30	NA	NA	CAWRGLSNEQFF
TRBJ1-3	TRBV6-1	once	TRBD1	CASSAPTGGRIRNTIYF
TRBJ2-7	TRBV30	NA	NA	CACFLGYEQYF
TRBJ2-1	TRBV27	NA	NA	CASSRGMPPYNEQFF
TRBJ2-2	TRBV9	few	NA	CASSVGGGELFF
TRBJ2-5	TRBV30	NA	NA	CAWSVPPKETQYF
TRBJ2-5	TRBV5-1	NA	TRBD1	CASSQGQGAGETQYF
TRBJ2-7	TRBV7-2	NA	TRBD2	CASRIAGTYEQYF
TRBJ2-1	TRBV20-1	once	NA	CSATLLEQFF
TRBJ1-5	TRBV9	NA	NA	CASSSGLAPGQPQHF
TRBJ2-1	TRBV7-3	NA	NA	CASSLRSGAVNNEQFF
TRBJ2-1	TRBV5-1	NA	NA	CASSLGNREDNEQFF
TRBJ1-2	TRBV19	NA	NA	CASSNKGGYGYTF
TRBJ2-7	TRBV7-2	NA	TRBD2	CASSSSLALSSYEQYF
TRBJ1-1	TRBV6-5	NA	NA	CASSTPGGNTEAFF
TRBJ1-2	TRBV18	NA	NA	CASSALPKANYGYTF
TRBJ1-5	TRBV2	NA	NA	CASKKGWGGSVGQPQHF